Listed below are T cell receptor beta chains from one sample, sequenced in a study of blood T cell repertoires in COVID-19. Here immunoSEQ multiplex PCR was the method, and the copy in TCRdb shows in-frame clones only, minus some. The sample has 50,000 to 55,000 clones; roughly 86% are singletons. The sequenced sample consisted of peripheral blood. Source of these receptors: an elderly woman with acute or convalescent COVID-19. Both conserved end residues are part of each CDR3. A D gene is named only where the DNA matches it firmly. Some rows mark clone size as missing; the rest say once, few, many or name a class of expanded clone.

j_gene | d_gene | v_gene | abundance | CDR3nt | CDR3aa
TRBJ1-5 | . | TRBV10-3 | . | TGTGCCACGACGGGGGGATGGGATCAGCCCCAGCATTTT | CATTGGWDQPQHF
TRBJ2-3 | . | TRBV4-2 | . | TGTGCCAGCAGCCAAGATATACCCGGGAGTCAGTATTTT | CASSQDIPGSQYF
TRBJ2-5 | . | TRBV11-2 | . | TGTGCCAGCAGCTGGAGGCCTGAAACACCCACTGGGGAGACCCAGTACTTC | CASSWRPETPTGETQYF
TRBJ1-1 | . | TRBV5-1 | once | TGCGCCAGCAGCTTGGCCGGAGCCGCTGAAGCTTTCTTT | CASSLAGAAEAFF
TRBJ1-2 | . | TRBV7-9 | . | TGTGCCAGCAGCTTAGGGGAGGAATACGGCTACACCTTC | CASSLGEEYGYTF
TRBJ1-1 | TRBD1 | TRBV5-1 | . | TGCGCCAGCAGCGGAACCGGGACAGTGAACACTGAAGCTTTCTTT | CASSGTGTVNTEAFF
TRBJ1-1 | . | TRBV19 | . | TGTGCCAGTAGTACGGTTTCGAACACTGAAGCTTTCTTT | CASSTVSNTEAFF
TRBJ1-2 | . | TRBV6-1 | . | TGTGCCAGCAGTGAATTGGGGGCGATGGGCTATGGCTACACCTTC | CASSELGAMGYGYTF
TRBJ2-1 | TRBD2 | TRBV28 | few | TGTGCCAGCAACATCGGGACTAGTTCTTTCAATGAGCAGTTCTTC | CASNIGTSSFNEQFF
TRBJ2-1 | TRBD1 | TRBV27 | . | TGTGCCAGCAGTGGCAGGGGGTCCTACAATGAGCAGTTCTTC | CASSGRGSYNEQFF
TRBJ2-5 | TRBD1 | TRBV29-1 | . | TGCAGCGTTCGACAGGGGGGCGGTGAGACCCAGTACTTC | CSVRQGGGETQYF
TRBJ2-5 | . | TRBV29-1 | . | TGCAGCGTTGGCAGGACACAAGAGACCCAGTACTTC | CSVGRTQETQYF
TRBJ2-2 | . | TRBV30 | few | TGTGCCTGGATGCCCAGGGCGAACACCGGGGAGCTGTTTTTT | CAWMPRANTGELFF
TRBJ1-1 | . | TRBV7-3 | . | TGTGCCAGCAGCTTACCGGACAGTCCGAACACTGAAGCTTTCTTT | CASSLPDSPNTEAFF
TRBJ2-5 | . | TRBV7-9 | few | TGTGCCAGCAGCTTTGGCCTCCAGACCCAGTACTTC | CASSFGLQTQYF
TRBJ1-5 | . | TRBV4-1 | . | TGCGCCAGCAGCCAAGGACCCGGGGGCAATCAGCCCCAGCATTTT | CASSQGPGGNQPQHF
TRBJ1-3 | . | TRBV3-1/TRBV3-2 | . | TGTGCCAGCAGCCAAGGGACATTTAACACCATATATTTT | CASSQGTFNTIYF
TRBJ2-1 | . | TRBV5-1 | few | TGCGCCAGCAGCTTTCAAATCGGGACAGGGAGCGGGAGCACCCAAATTTACAATGAGCAGTTCTTC | CASSFQIGTGSGSTQIYNEQFF
TRBJ2-3 | TRBD1 | TRBV4-1 | . | TGCGCCAGCAGCCTCCCTCGGACAGGCTCAGATACGCAGTATTTT | CASSLPRTGSDTQYF
TRBJ1-5 | TRBD1 | TRBV7-9 | . | TGTGCCAGCAGCTGGGGACAGGGAAGCAATCAGCCCCAGCATTTT | CASSWGQGSNQPQHF
TRBJ2-5 | TRBD2 | TRBV5-5 | . | TGTGCCAGCAGCCTCGGGGGGGGCGAGGAGACCCAGTACTTC | CASSLGGGEETQYF
TRBJ2-1 | . | TRBV3-1/TRBV3-2 | . | TGTGCCAGCAGCCAAGACCTCTCCCAGTTCTTC | CASSQDLSQFF
TRBJ1-6 | . | TRBV5-1 | . | TGCGCCAGCAGAAACCCGCAGGATAATTCACCCCTCCACTTT | CASRNPQDNSPLHF
TRBJ1-2 | . | TRBV11-2 | . | TGTGCCAGCAGCTTAGACCTCTATGGCTACACCTTC | CASSLDLYGYTF
TRBJ2-7 | . | TRBV5-1 | . | TGCGCCAGCAGCTCCACAGGGTGGGCCTACGAGCAGTACTTC | CASSSTGWAYEQYF
TRBJ2-5 | TRBD2 | TRBV5-1 | . | TGCGCCAGCAGCTTGGCCAAATTGGGGACTAGCGGGGGGATAACACAAGAGACCCAGTACTTC | CASSLAKLGTSGGITQETQYF
TRBJ1-5 | . | TRBV30 | . | TGTGCCTGGAGCAGCGGGACGGAGAATCAGCCCCAGCATTTT | CAWSSGTENQPQHF
TRBJ2-5 | . | TRBV5-1 | . | TGCGCCAGCAGCACATACCAAGAGACCCAGTACTTC | CASSTYQETQYF
TRBJ2-7 | TRBD1 | TRBV12-3/TRBV12-4 | . | TGTGCCAGCAGCTCCGGGACAGGGGATTTTCAGTACTTC | CASSSGTGDFQYF
TRBJ1-2 | . | TRBV6-5 | . | TGTGCCAGCATACCGCGGGCCCTTAACTATGGCTACACCTTC | CASIPRALNYGYTF
TRBJ1-4 | . | TRBV6-5 | . | TGTGCCAGCAGTTACGAGGGTACAGAAAAACTGTTTTTT | CASSYEGTEKLFF
TRBJ2-1 | TRBD1 | TRBV3-1/TRBV3-2 | . | TGTGCCAGCAGCAGCCAGAACAGGGGGTGGACCTACAATGAGCAGTTCTTC | CASSSQNRGWTYNEQFF
TRBJ2-3 | TRBD2 | TRBV10-3 | . | TGTGCCATCAGTGACCTGGGACTAGCGGGGGGGCCTTATACGCAGTATTTT | CAISDLGLAGGPYTQYF
TRBJ1-3 | . | TRBV27 | . | TGTGCCAGCAGCCGAGGTGGGAGCTCTGGAAACACCATATATTTT | CASSRGGSSGNTIYF